The text below deals with one T cell receptor beta chain. Its cognate antigen has yet to be identified. The sample holds no much larger clone one base away, and base qualities are not on file. The entry originates in a study of T cells in localized non-small cell lung cancer (dated by TCRdb to about 2020). In the study overall: T cell repertoires of 200 to 300 early-stage NSCLC patients were analyzed, with tumors being compared against uninvolved tumor-adjacent lungs. NSCLC patients had a mean age of roughly 66 years, and fewer than 150 were male and 107 female. The cohort consisted of 236 treatment-naive NSCLC patients whose localized lung tumors had been resected. Here is what the overall study found, with its caveats: Because multi-region tumor sequencing was not performed, intratumor heterogeneity could not be ruled out. Longer overall survival was associated with higher blood T cell density, whereas shorter survival was associated with higher adjacent-lung clonality. Uninvolved tumor-adjacent lung showed the highest T cell clonality, higher than tumor, which suggests more focused antigenic responses in the uninvolved tumor-adjacent lung. A median of approximately 55 of the top 100 tumor clones were detected in paired uninvolved adjacent lung, and some 28 of these tumor clones were also found among the top 100 clones of the paired uninvolved adjacent lung. Because the study design was exploratory, TCR variables were selected using unadjusted p-values without false-discovery rate correction.

From a lookup of the germline V gene (reference sequence), CDR1 and CDR2 are SGHNT and YYREEE. Between the V and J ends, shortened by 4 bases and 3 bases respectively, the junction contains 17 bases. The CDR3 goes from the cysteine to the phenylalanine over 15 residues. Only the CDR3 region is kept as DNA, spanning 45 bases read in frame from base 1. At diagnosis, tumor, uninvolved tumor-adjacent lung and peripheral blood were collected and then preserved as a mix of FFPE and fresh-frozen material. Blood samples were analyzed as peripheral blood mononuclear cells for TCR repertoire profiling. The immunoSEQ Assay was used to sequence TCR beta CDR3 regions from DNA. The paper's data handling went like this. To compute T cell density, TCR beta template counts were normalized to usable DNA, which was estimated by amplifying housekeeping genes. The preseqR package was used to estimate richness by extrapolating to 400,000 templates for PBMC samples and to 120,000 templates for tissue samples. Clonality was defined by subtracting Pielou's evenness from one. Tissue-enriched TCRs were identified by differential abundance testing using productive amino-acid clonotypes, minimum total count 5 and alpha 0.1. The Jaccard Index and the Morisita Overlap Index were used to quantify repertoire overlap between compartments. GLIPH grouped TCR beta CDR3s together with public tetramer-defined viral CDR3s, and a viral motif had to include at least three viral sequences and also show V-gene enrichment. The source is immuneACCESS, and TCRdb retained only in-frame sequences with V and J called. Part of the clones is not carried over; for the studies checked, unresolved V genes explain less than half of this, and the remainder is unexplained. V and J calls and clone size come straight from that table; D and trimming were deduced from the DNA. In this sample the table shows some 26,000 clones, 70% to 90% of which occur a single time. Approximately 2.9% of the sample goes to the ten largest clones.

Recombination connected TRBV5-4 to TRBJ2-7; TRBD2 might be the D gene, on 6 matching bases. This receptor was obtained from a woman aged 18 to 50 with stage I lung adenocarcinoma. Source: peripheral blood, taken before any cancer treatment. The CDR3 region: CASSDWDSGLYEQYF. The DNA sequence is TGTGCCAGCAGCGATTGGGACTCTGGCCTCTACGAGCAGTACTTC.